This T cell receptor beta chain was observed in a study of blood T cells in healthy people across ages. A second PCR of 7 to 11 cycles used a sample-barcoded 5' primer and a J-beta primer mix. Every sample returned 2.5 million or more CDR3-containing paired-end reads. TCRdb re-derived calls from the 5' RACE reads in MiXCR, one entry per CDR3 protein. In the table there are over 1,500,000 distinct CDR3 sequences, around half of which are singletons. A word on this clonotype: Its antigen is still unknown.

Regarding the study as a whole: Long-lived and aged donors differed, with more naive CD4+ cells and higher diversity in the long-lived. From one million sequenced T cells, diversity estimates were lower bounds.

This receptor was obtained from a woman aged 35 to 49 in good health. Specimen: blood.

The CDR3 DNA reads TGTGCCAGCAGTTTAGACAGGGGAATTGTCGGGGAGCTGTTTTTT. This translates into CASSLDRGIVGELFF. This sequence joins TRBV12-3 or TRBV12-4 and TRBJ2-2; TRBD1 agrees at 7 bases. Trimming cost V 1 base and J 7 bases; bases outside gene matches: 6. The CDR3 has 15 amino acids.